The rows below give T cell receptor beta chains drawn from one sample of a study of blood T cell repertoires in COVID-19. Profiled with immunoSEQ multiplex PCR; TCRdb holds only in-frame clones, not every one. In the table there are more than 200,000 clones, roughly 91% of which are singletons. The specimen sequenced was PBMCs or T cells enriched from blood (not recorded which). These receptors were collected from a woman under 40 who had recovered from COVID-19. The CDR3 runs from the conserved cysteine through the conserved F or W.

CDR3 protein,V gene,J gene,CDR3 length
CASSQGTEAFF,TRBV6-2/TRBV6-3,TRBJ1-1,11
CASSFNRGHTEALF,TRBV28,TRBJ1-1,14
CASSPSGTEINEQFF,TRBV6-2/TRBV6-3,TRBJ2-1,15
CASSPPVSEGYGYTF,TRBV18,TRBJ1-2,15
CASSQDRAEYNEQFF,TRBV4-1,TRBJ2-1,15
CATSDLTSSSGSLFF,TRBV24-1,TRBJ2-1,15
CASSLGDRETNEQFF,TRBV5-1,TRBJ2-1,15
CAWRGRGRGGYTF,TRBV30,TRBJ1-2,13
CASSGGVGPRETQYF,TRBV7-2,TRBJ2-5,15
CASSTDRNTEAFF,TRBV7-7,TRBJ1-1,13
CASNFPGQYTEAFF,TRBV11-2,TRBJ1-1,14
CASLRGDYGEQYF,TRBV28,TRBJ2-7,13
CASSHPGVPYEQYF,TRBV14,TRBJ2-7,14
CASSQDRSTDTQYF,TRBV4-3,TRBJ2-3,14
CASRPGQVEKLFF,TRBV12-3/TRBV12-4,TRBJ1-4,13